Listed below are T cell receptor beta chains from one sample, sequenced in a study of vaccination and CD4 T cells after COVID-19. TCRdb reprocessed the PCR reads via MiXCR and lists one record per CDR3 protein. Among 25,000 to 35,000 distinct CDR3 sequences, 49% were seen once, and the ten largest hold 5.5% to 7.5%. Here the sequenced sample was CD4+ T cells from blood, taken about 7 months after SARS-CoV-2 vaccination. The receptors were sampled from a human donor who had recovered from COVID-19. Each CDR3 is given with its conserved first and last residue. A D gene is named only where the DNA matches it firmly. Size values are once, few and many counts, or a class for expanded clones, and some rows have none.

J,D,size,V,CDR3,DNA
TRBJ2-1,TRBD2,NA,TRBV15,CATRVHPSGSTHNEQFF,TGTGCCACCAGGGTCCATCCTAGCGGGAGTACCCACAATGAGCAGTTCTTC
TRBJ1-5,NA,few,TRBV19,CASGDPWVNQPQHF,TGTGCCAGTGGGGATCCGTGGGTCAATCAGCCCCAGCATTTT
TRBJ2-7,TRBD2,NA,TRBV20-1,CSAEGLASGYEQYF,TGCAGTGCTGAGGGACTAGCAAGTGGTTACGAGCAGTACTTC
TRBJ2-7,NA,NA,TRBV27,CASSLNQGSNEQYF,TGTGCCAGCAGTCTAAATCAGGGATCCAACGAGCAGTACTTC
TRBJ1-6,NA,few,TRBV20-1,CSARDGKTRSYNSPLHF,TGCAGTGCTAGAGATGGGAAAACACGCTCCTATAATTCACCCCTCCACTTT
TRBJ2-1,NA,few,TRBV7-3,CASSAPTGLTNNEQFF,TGTGCCAGCAGCGCACCCACGGGACTCACTAACAATGAGCAGTTCTTC
TRBJ2-3,NA,NA,TRBV7-9,CASSLARFQGSDTQYF,TGTGCCAGCAGCTTAGCGCGCTTCCAGGGATCAGATACGCAGTATTTT
TRBJ1-1,NA,NA,TRBV21-1,CASSKSNRVIPSNRTEAFF,TGTGCCAGCAGCAAGTCGAACAGGGTAATCCCTTCAAATCGCACTGAAGCTTTCTTT
TRBJ2-7,TRBD2,NA,TRBV6-5,CASSSTSGAYEQYF,TGTGCCAGCAGTTCGACTAGCGGTGCCTACGAGCAGTACTTC
TRBJ1-5,NA,NA,TRBV6-2/TRBV6-3,CASRNAQGQPQHF,TGTGCCAGCAGAAACGCACAGGGCCAGCCCCAGCATTTT
TRBJ2-7,NA,NA,TRBV12-3/TRBV12-4,CASSSFSVGEQYF,TGTGCCAGCAGTTCGTTTTCGGTTGGGGAGCAGTACTTC
TRBJ1-2,NA,few,TRBV7-2,CASRNYDSNYGYTF,TGTGCCAGCAGAAATTACGACAGCAACTATGGCTACACCTTC
TRBJ2-7,TRBD2,few,TRBV10-2,CASKSTSGSYEQYF,TGCGCCAGCAAGTCGACTAGCGGGAGTTACGAGCAGTACTTC
TRBJ2-2,TRBD2,NA,TRBV10-1,CASSESSPSGGRGTGELFF,TGCGCCAGCAGTGAGTCGAGTCCTAGCGGGGGCCGCGGCACCGGGGAGCTGTTTTTT
TRBJ2-7,TRBD1,NA,TRBV4-1,CASSHPGQVPYEQYF,TGCGCCAGCAGCCACCCAGGACAGGTACCCTACGAGCAGTACTTC
TRBJ1-5,NA,NA,TRBV19,CASSDSYNQPQHF,TGTGCCAGTAGTGACAGCTACAATCAGCCCCAGCATTTT
TRBJ2-7,TRBD2,few,TRBV2,CATLAGSSYEQYF,TGTGCCACCCTAGCGGGATCCTCCTACGAGCAGTACTTC
TRBJ2-3,NA,NA,TRBV6-1,CASSEMGSSTQYF,TGTGCCAGCAGTGAAATGGGGAGCTCCACGCAGTATTTT
TRBJ1-1,NA,once,TRBV4-1,CASSQGSGSLNTEAFF,TGCGCCAGCAGCCAGGGATCGGGAAGTTTGAACACTGAAGCTTTCTTT
TRBJ2-5,TRBD2,NA,TRBV7-3,CASSLAGLVGETQYF,TGTGCCAGCAGCTTGGCCGGACTAGTCGGAGAGACCCAGTACTTC
TRBJ2-5,NA,NA,TRBV20-1,CSARSPLATQYF,TGCAGTGCTAGATCTCCTCTAGCGACCCAGTACTTC
TRBJ2-7,TRBD1,NA,TRBV12-3/TRBV12-4,CASRETGEYEQYF,TGTGCCAGCAGAGAGACAGGGGAGTACGAGCAGTACTTC
TRBJ2-3,NA,few,TRBV7-6,CASSPRTELGDTQYF,TGTGCCAGCAGCCCCAGGACGGAACTTGGGGATACGCAGTATTTT
TRBJ2-7,NA,NA,TRBV10-3,CAIQIGEAGYEQYF,TGTGCCATTCAGATCGGAGAGGCGGGCTACGAGCAGTACTTC
TRBJ1-2,TRBD1,NA,TRBV6-5,CASSTKTGGYGYTF,TGTGCCAGCAGTACAAAAACAGGGGGCTATGGCTACACCTTC
TRBJ1-2,NA,NA,TRBV2,CASNGESNYGYTF,TGTGCCAGCAATGGGGAATCTAACTATGGCTACACCTTC
TRBJ2-7,NA,NA,TRBV28,CASKGTIGGYEQYF,TGTGCCAGCAAGGGGACGATAGGGGGATACGAGCAGTACTTC
TRBJ1-6,TRBD1,NA,TRBV7-6,CASSLSTGAHNSPLHF,TGTGCCAGCAGCTTATCCACAGGGGCTCATAATTCACCCCTCCACTTT
TRBJ2-1,TRBD2,NA,TRBV20-1,CSARAGTTYNEQFF,TGCAGTGCTAGAGCAGGGACTACCTACAATGAGCAGTTCTTC
TRBJ2-5,NA,NA,TRBV5-4,CASSSVYGVVGETQYF,TGTGCCAGCAGCAGCGTCTACGGCGTAGTCGGTGAGACCCAGTACTTC
TRBJ1-3,NA,few,TRBV7-9,CASSRPNSGNTIYF,TGTGCCAGCAGCAGACCCAACTCTGGAAACACCATATATTTT
TRBJ1-5,TRBD1,NA,TRBV6-1,CASRPNDRGNQPQHF,TGTGCCAGCAGGCCCAACGACAGGGGTAATCAGCCCCAGCATTTT
TRBJ2-5,TRBD1,few,TRBV28,CASTSRADRGLGTQYF,TGTGCCAGCACCTCGCGGGCGGACAGGGGGCTGGGGACCCAGTACTTC
TRBJ2-2,TRBD2,NA,TRBV6-1,CASSPGGTRVSGELFF,TGTGCCAGCAGTCCAGGTGGGACTAGAGTGTCCGGGGAGCTGTTTTTT
TRBJ2-1,TRBD2,NA,TRBV20-1,CSARPPGLAGDNEQFF,TGCAGTGCTAGACCCCCTGGACTAGCGGGTGACAATGAGCAGTTCTTC
TRBJ2-3,NA,few,TRBV20-1,CSARLARGTDTQYF,TGCAGTGCTAGGCTCGCAAGGGGCACAGATACGCAGTATTTT
TRBJ2-1,NA,NA,TRBV7-6,CASSLDGGLGNEQFF,TGTGCCAGCAGCTTAGATGGGGGGCTGGGCAATGAGCAGTTCTTC
TRBJ1-4,NA,NA,TRBV6-5,CASSYGQSNEKLFF,TGTGCCAGCAGTTACGGGCAGTCTAATGAAAAACTGTTTTTT
TRBJ2-2,TRBD2,NA,TRBV11-1,CASSSGSRNTGELFF,TGTGCCAGCAGTAGCGGGAGTAGGAACACCGGGGAGCTGTTTTTT
TRBJ2-5,TRBD2,NA,TRBV7-9,CASSRLSSGQETQYF,TGTGCCAGCAGCCGACTTTCTAGCGGGCAAGAGACCCAGTACTTC
TRBJ2-3,TRBD1,few,TRBV6-1,CASSEGQGADTQYF,TGTGCCAGCAGTGAGGGACAGGGGGCAGATACGCAGTATTTT
TRBJ2-7,NA,NA,TRBV7-8,CASSLPGRALYEQYF,TGTGCCAGCAGCCTACCGGGCAGGGCACTCTACGAGCAGTACTTC
TRBJ2-3,NA,NA,TRBV6-1,CASSELGEGADTQYF,TGTGCCAGCAGTGAACTCGGGGAGGGGGCAGATACGCAGTATTTT